The source of this TCR beta chain is a study of cytomegalovirus exposure and HLA in healthy donors. Overall study context: Within an early data release were roughly 90 million unique TCRs drawn from HLA-typed donors. Findings of the study overall: Later on, a genetic analysis was performed. It linked a missense variant in DCLRE1C with V- and J-gene trimming of TCR beta. Of the V segments, some could not be distinguished, including TRBV6-2 and TRBV6-3, and were excluded. The study listed approximately 160 cytomegalovirus-associated TCR beta chains.

Only a few counts were recorded for this clone. Its target is not known. Both 60 Vbeta primers and 13 Jbeta primers went into the PCR. Sequencing used immunoSEQ multiplex PCR; TCRdb keeps in-frame clones, though not all of them. This sample yields roughly 45,000 clones, of which approximately 47% are seen a single time; around 5.8% belongs to the top ten. The CDR3 loop spans 16 amino acids. Germline lookup yields CDR1 SEHNR and CDR2 FQNEAQ (reference sequence). Trimming shortened V by 1 base and J by 1 base, and 13 bases separated the two germline ends. The clonotype comes from a man aged 60-69 years in good health and CMV-seronegative. Input material: PBMCs. This chain links TRBV7-9 with TRBJ2-5; D is perhaps TRBD2 (6 bases). Written as DNA, the CDR3 is TGTGCCAGCAGCTTAGATAATAGCGGATCCCAAGAGACCCAGTACTTC. Residues: CASSLDNSGSQETQYF.